This record concerns one T cell receptor (beta chain) sequence. What it binds is unknown. Unique-molecular-identifier-tagged TCR beta cDNA libraries were used. TCRdb fed the PCR reads into MiXCR, producing one record per CDR3 protein. The table has about half a million distinct CDR3 sequences, under 55% seen once. This sample was taken from a study of post-analysis software for immune sequencing data. The overall study: The study covered relapsing-remitting, secondary progressive and progressive-relapsing courses of multiple sclerosis. Study findings and constraints: Relative to controls, patients had five TRBV segments at higher frequency, with TRBV5-6, TRBV5-1 and TRBV20-1 among these.

This CDR3 comprises 16 residues. With 0 bases removed from V and 1 base from J, the gap between germline ends came to 12 bases. The germline CDR1 and CDR2 sequences are LGHDT and YNNKEL (reference sequence). The sequenced sample consisted of blood. The chain uses TRBV3-1 and TRBJ1-1; D gene ambiguous. This TCR was sampled from a girl between 10 and 17 years old with multiple sclerosis. The CDR3 sequence is CASSQDGGVANTEAFF. The CDR3 nucleotides are TGTGCCAGCAGCCAAGACGGCGGGGTTGCGAACACTGAAGCTTTCTTT.